The T cell receptor (beta chain) described here comes from a study of control samples from healthy donors and cancer patients. Some clones are missing from TCRdb's copy, which holds only in-frame ones; the method was immunoSEQ multiplex PCR. The data contain tens of thousands of clones, approximately 84% of them seen just once; the ten biggest clones take up roughly 40%. CDR1 is LNHDA and CDR2 is SQIVND in the germline V gene (reference sequence). The CDR3 contains 16 residues. V lost 1 base and J 4 bases, leaving 16 bases between the germline ends. J is TRBJ1-1 and V is TRBV19; D may be TRBD1 (5 bases). Sequenced sample: PBMCs. This TCR derives from a man aged 70-80 years with lung cancer. CDR3 DNA sequence: TGTGCCAGTAGTATAGTCGGGGGGGAGGGAAGCACTGAAGCTTTCTTT. Residues: CASSIVGGEGSTEAFF.